The subject of this entry is one T cell receptor (beta chain). The antigen remains undetermined. The table came from immunoSEQ multiplex PCR; TCRdb's copy has only in-frame clones and leaves some out. This sample carries about 170,000 clones, approximately 95% of them seen once, and the ten largest clones take 3.5% to 4.5%. This entry is derived from a study of T cell responses to AZD1222 COVID-19 vaccine. Findings and caveats of the study: Repertoire collection took place solely once the T cell response had peaked. In a largely white British group with more females than males, clonal diversity was possibly underestimated.

The CDR3 is 15 residues long. Trimming took 5 bases from V and 5 from J, leaving 18 bases between them. The germline gives CDR1 MNHEY, CDR2 SMNVEV (reference sequence). This receptor was obtained from an adult in good health. This rearrangement joins TRBV27 to TRBJ1-1; D is possibly TRBD1 (6 bases). This sample comprised peripheral blood, obtained on day 0 of AZD1222 vaccination. CDR3 nucleotides: TGTGCCAGCAGTGCCTTCCAGGGGATCAGGACTGAAGCTTTCTTT. As protein: CASSAFQGIRTEAFF.